This is a list of T cell receptor beta chains from one sample in a study of lymphopenia after photon versus proton radiotherapy. Profiled with immunoSEQ multiplex PCR; TCRdb holds only in-frame clones, not every one. This sample carries tens of thousands of clones, around 86% of them seen once, and the ten largest clones take roughly 2.3%. Sequenced here: peripheral blood, sampled from a patient treated with photon-based radiotherapy. The receptors were gathered from a man aged 35-49 years with gastric cancer. Both conserved end residues are part of each CDR3. A D gene is named only where the DNA matches it firmly. Some rows mark clone size as missing; the rest say once, few, many or name a class of expanded clone.

>-|TRBD1|TRBJ2-7|TRBV7-8
CASSPRDSSYEQYF
TGTGCCAGCAGCCCCAGGGACAGCTCCTACGAGCAGTACTTC
>-|-|TRBJ2-7|TRBV5-4
CASSPATYSYEQYF
TGTGCCAGCAGCCCGGCCACCTACTCCTACGAGCAGTACTTC
>once|-|TRBJ2-3|TRBV2
CASRQGLGTDTQYF
TGTGCCAGCAGGCAGGGATTGGGCACAGATACGCAGTATTTT
>-|-|TRBJ1-3|TRBV9
CANIPRGKGNTIYF
TGTGCCAACATTCCCCGGGGAAAGGGAAACACCATATATTTT
>-|-|TRBJ2-3|TRBV29-1
CSVGGRVGGDTQYF
TGCAGCGTTGGGGGCAGGGTAGGTGGAGATACGCAGTATTTT
>-|-|TRBJ2-7|TRBV30
CAWSVPASEQYF
TGTGCCTGGAGTGTGCCCGCCAGCGAGCAGTACTTC
>-|-|TRBJ2-5|TRBV5-4
CASRAGGLGGETQYF
TGTGCCAGCAGAGCTGGCGGGTTGGGAGGAGAGACCCAGTACTTC
>-|-|TRBJ1-3|TRBV11-2
CASSPSGNTIYF
TGTGCCAGCAGCCCTAGTGGAAACACCATATATTTT
>-|-|TRBJ1-1|TRBV19
CASRPPSGTEAFF
TGTGCCAGTAGGCCCCCCTCCGGCACTGAAGCTTTCTTT
>-|TRBD1|TRBJ2-7|TRBV7-9
CASSAGTGGEQYF
TGTGCCAGCAGCGCCGGGACAGGGGGCGAGCAGTACTTC
>-|TRBD2|TRBJ2-5|TRBV7-9
CASSLDIGTSFQETQYF
TGTGCCAGCAGCTTAGATATCGGGACTAGCTTCCAAGAGACCCAGTACTTC
>-|-|TRBJ1-1|TRBV7-2
CASSSQGWGDTEAFF
TGTGCCAGCAGCTCCCAGGGGTGGGGCGACACTGAAGCTTTCTTT
>once|-|TRBJ2-5|TRBV5-1
CASSVQGGETQYF
TGCGCCAGCAGCGTACAGGGAGGGGAGACCCAGTACTTC
>-|TRBD1|TRBJ2-2|TRBV5-1
CASSAGTGANTGELFF
TGCGCCAGCAGCGCCGGGACAGGCGCGAACACCGGGGAGCTGTTTTTT
>-|-|TRBJ1-3|TRBV6-4
CASKGRPSSGNTIYF
TGTGCCAGCAAGGGCAGGCCAAGCTCTGGAAACACCATATATTTT
>-|-|TRBJ2-5|TRBV6-1
CASRILIEETQYF
TGTGCCAGCCGGATCCTTATCGAGGAGACCCAGTACTTC
>-|TRBD1|TRBJ1-6|TRBV19
CASSPETGYNSPLHF
TGTGCCAGTAGCCCTGAGACAGGGTATAATTCACCCCTCCACTTT
>-|-|TRBJ2-1|TRBV2
CASRPQGPLMGNEQFF
TGTGCCAGCAGGCCACAGGGCCCGCTTATGGGCAATGAGCAGTTCTTC
>-|-|TRBJ2-7|TRBV5-6
CASSPQGWVEQYF
TGTGCCAGCAGCCCCCAGGGCTGGGTAGAGCAGTACTTC